Below are 5 T cell receptor beta chains sequenced from a single sample in a study of T cell clonality in common variable immunodeficiency. Sequencing was performed with immunoSEQ multiplex PCR; in TCRdb, only in-frame clones are kept and a portion is missing. Listed for the sample are 25,000 or so clones, none seen a single time. The study, taken as a whole, reports: Common variable immunodeficiency TCR beta sequences reportedly had fewer deletions and N-nucleotide insertions.

Their antigens are not known. The sample comprised peripheral blood mononuclear cells. The origin of the receptors is a human donor with common variable immunodeficiency.

This clone was seen a handful of times. With the read ending 3 residues before the CDR3 end, the germline J gene is used to fill in that end. The chain combines TRBV2 with TRBJ2-1, with 10 bases lining up with TRBD2. V shed 3 bases and J 3 bases; nucleotides not matched to a gene: 2. Germline V gene data show CDR1 as SNHLY and CDR2 as FYNNEI. The CDR3 covers 15 residues. CDR3 amino acids: CASSDPSGGYNEQFF. The CDR3 bases that were read are TGTGCCAGCAGTGACCCTAGCGGGGGCTACAATGAG.

This clone was picked up many times. The read comes to an end 3 residues before the CDR3 does, leaving the germline J gene to fill in the end. The chain is built from TRBV5-1 and TRBJ2-2; 9 bases match TRBD1. CDR1 SGHRS and CDR2 YFSETQ come from the germline V gene. CDR3 length: 15 amino acids. With V trimmed by 4 bases and J by 4 bases, 5 bases remained unmatched. The part of the CDR3 DNA that was read is TGCGCCAGCAGCAACACAGGGGGCAGCACCGGGGAG. It is translated as CASSNTGGSTGE. The CDR3 in its entirety is CASSNTGGSTGELFF.

In this sample, this clone turned up many times. The CDR3 is cut off 3 residues early in the read; its end comes from the germline J gene. The rearrangement joins TRBV5-1 to TRBJ1-1, with TRBD1 matching 9 bases. This CDR3 region has 18 residues. Germline values: CDR1 SGHRS, CDR2 YFSETQ. With 6 bases clipped from V and 0 bases from J, the junction kept 15 bases outside the gene matches. The CDR3 loop reads CASKPLPGQGTVNTEAFF. The part of the CDR3 DNA that was read is TGCGCCAGCAAACCTCTACCGGGACAGGGAACGGTGAACACTGAA.

There are many counts of this clone. The DNA ends 3 residues before the CDR3 does, and the rest of the CDR3 is filled in from the germline J gene. The rearrangement uses TRBV19 and TRBJ1-4, with a weak D call TRBD1 (5 bases). The CDR3 loop spans 17 amino acids. Germline V gene data show CDR1 as LNHDA and CDR2 as SQIVND (reference sequence). Trimming took 8 bases from V and 2 from J, leaving 21 bases between them. The CDR3 loop reads CASADGGIAPTNEKLFF. The CDR3 DNA, read in part, is TGTGCCAGTGCTGATGGGGGGATTGCACCGACTAATGAAAAA.

There are many counts of this clone. The read finishes 3 residues shy of the CDR3 end, and the germline J gene is used to complete it. This sequence joins TRBV7-2 and TRBJ2-3; TRBD1 might be the D (8 bases). The CDR3 sequence is 15 residues long. Germline assignment: CDR1 SGHTA and CDR2 FQGNSA. Trimming took 1 base from V and 5 from J, leaving 13 bases between them. CDR3 sequence reads: CASSLVNRGGDTQYF. CDR3 DNA (partial): TGTGCCAGCAGCTTAGTGAACAGGGGGGGAGATACG. The full variable domain, its missing parts supplied by reference TRBV7-2 and TRBJ2-3, is GAGVSQSPSNKVTEKGKDVELRCDPISGHTALYWYRQSLGQGLEFLIYFQGNSAPDKSGLPSDRFSAERTGGSVSTLTIQRTQQEDSAVYLCASSLVNRGGDTQYFGPGTRLTVL.